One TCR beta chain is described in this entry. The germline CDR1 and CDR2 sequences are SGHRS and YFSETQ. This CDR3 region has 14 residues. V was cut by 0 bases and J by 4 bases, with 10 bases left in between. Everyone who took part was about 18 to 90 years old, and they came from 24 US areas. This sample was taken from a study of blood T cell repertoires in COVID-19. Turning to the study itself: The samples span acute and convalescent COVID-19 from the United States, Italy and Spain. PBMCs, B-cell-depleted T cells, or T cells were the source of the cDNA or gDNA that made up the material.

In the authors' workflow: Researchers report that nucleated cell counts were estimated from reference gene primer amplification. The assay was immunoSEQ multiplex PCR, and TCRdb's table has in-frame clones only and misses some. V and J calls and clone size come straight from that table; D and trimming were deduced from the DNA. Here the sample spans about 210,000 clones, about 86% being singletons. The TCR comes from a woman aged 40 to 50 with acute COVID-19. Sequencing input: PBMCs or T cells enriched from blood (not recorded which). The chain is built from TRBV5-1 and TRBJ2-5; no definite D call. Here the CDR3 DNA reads TGCGCCAGCAGCTTGGGTGGGCTTGGAGAGACCCAGTACTTC. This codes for CASSLGGLGETQYF.